This T cell receptor beta chain was profiled in a study of control samples from healthy donors and cancer patients. The V and J ends lost 1 base and 1 base, in that order; junction bases with no gene match: 7. The CDR3 consists of 19 residues. Germline lookup yields CDR1 SGHTA and CDR2 FQGTGA. Using immunoSEQ multiplex PCR, the repertoire was profiled, and TCRdb retains in-frame clones only, with some absent. The sample gives roughly 140,000 clones, 85% to 95% of which show up once; 2.4% is in the top ten. This TCR came from a man in his fifties or sixties in good health. The rearrangement uses TRBV7-3 and TRBJ2-1, with 13 bases identical to TRBD2. Sequenced material: blood. The CDR3 here is CASSLKGRLAGGSYNEQFF. The CDR3 nucleotides are TGTGCCAGCAGCTTAAAGGGACGACTAGCGGGAGGATCCTACAATGAGCAGTTCTTC.